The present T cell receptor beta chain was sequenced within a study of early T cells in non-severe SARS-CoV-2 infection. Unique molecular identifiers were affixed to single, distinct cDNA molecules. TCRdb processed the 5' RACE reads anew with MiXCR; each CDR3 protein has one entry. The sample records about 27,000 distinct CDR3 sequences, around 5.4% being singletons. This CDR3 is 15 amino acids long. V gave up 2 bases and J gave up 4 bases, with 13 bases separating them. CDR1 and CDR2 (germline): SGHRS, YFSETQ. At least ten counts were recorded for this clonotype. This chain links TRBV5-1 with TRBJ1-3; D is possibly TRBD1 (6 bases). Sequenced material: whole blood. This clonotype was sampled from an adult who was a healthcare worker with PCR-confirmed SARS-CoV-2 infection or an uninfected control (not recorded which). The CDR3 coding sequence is TGCGCCAGCAGCTTCGACAGGAAAACGGGAAACACCATATATTTT. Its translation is CASSFDRKTGNTIYF.